This TCR beta chain was documented in a study of shared clonotypes between healthy human individuals. General study results and limits: All-four-donor shared clonotypes had higher generation probabilities than non-shared clonotypes did.

The assay was run at deep level. Clones were read by immunoSEQ multiplex PCR, and TCRdb kept only the in-frame ones, dropping some. The sample lists about 2.1 million clones, 93% occurring once. Naive CD8 isolation took CD45RO-negative cells positively selected for CCR7 and excluded terminally differentiated effector memory CD45RA+ cells. Donors comprised healthy HIV-negative adults lacking recent acute infections or vaccinations. Caucasian adults living in Nashville, Tennessee, provided all samples. Details on this clone: Its target is not known.

The CDR3 totals 14 residues. Germline V lookup: CDR1 SGHTS, CDR2 YDEGEE. V dropped 4 bases and J dropped 2 bases, with 13 bases sitting between them. Sequenced material: naive CD8+ T cells from PBMCs. This sequence was found in a man between 18 and 29 years old in good health. Some clones in this sample may be carry-over from other donors' samples. The rearrangement joins TRBV5-8 to TRBJ2-7, with D tentatively TRBD1 or TRBD2 (5 bases each). Written as DNA, the CDR3 is TGTGCCAGCAGCCCTCCTCGGGGCCCCTACGAGCAGTACTTC. Translated, it gives CASSPPRGPYEQYF.